This T cell receptor (beta chain) was observed in a study of T cells in Graves' hyperthyroidism and ophthalmopathy. CDR3 length equals 14 residues. Germline V gene data show CDR1 as MNHNY and CDR2 as SVGAGI (reference sequence). Graves' hyperthyroidism was deemed stable given no ophthalmopathy progression within 18 months. Patients aged 18 to 65 with hyperthyroidism were newly diagnosed, with duration under 2 months. Based on clinical symptoms, serum thyroxine and TRAb, thyroid ultrasound and orbital computed tomography, diagnoses were reached. As regards this clonotype: Mismatch with germline at one junction end may stem from a read error.

RNA transcripts gave rise to amplified TCR beta CDR3 regions. Carried out on the TCR CDR3, a first-round RT-PCR used the HTBI primer set. TCRdb passed the multiplex PCR reads through MiXCR, listing each CDR3 protein once. The sample holds over 700,000 distinct CDR3 sequences, 38% seen once. V usage is TRBV6-6 and J usage is TRBJ1-4; D unclear. This TCR came from a young man with Graves' hyperthyroidism. The sample comprised blood. In nucleotides, the CDR3 is TGTGCCAGCAGTTACTGGGCCCCTAATGAAAAACTGTCTTTT. It specifies CASSYWAPNEKLSF.